This T cell receptor beta chain was captured by sequencing in a study of T cell responses to AZD1222 COVID-19 vaccine. On this clone: Its specificity is unknown.

Findings of the study overall: Researchers took repertoire samples only after the peak T cell response had come.

Clones were read by immunoSEQ multiplex PCR, and TCRdb kept only the in-frame ones, dropping some. The sample records more than 100,000 clones, roughly 89% being singletons. CDR1 SEHNR and CDR2 FQNEAQ come from the germline V gene (reference sequence). Between the trimmed V and J ends, which lost 4 bases and 5 bases, there was a span of 12 bases. The CDR3 contains 14 residues. The sample was peripheral blood, taken on day 0 of AZD1222 vaccination. This TCR was recovered from an adult in good health. This chain connects TRBV7-9 to TRBJ1-5, with D perhaps TRBD1 (6 bases). The CDR3: CASSSSPGDQPQHF. CDR3 coding DNA: TGTGCCAGCAGCTCGAGCCCAGGGGATCAGCCCCAGCATTTT.